This T cell receptor beta chain was observed in a study of T cells after yellow fever vaccination. MiXCR, applied by TCRdb to the 5' RACE reads, yields one record per CDR3 protein. The table records 20,000 to 25,000 distinct CDR3 sequences, around 5.2% of them present only once. CDR3 length equals 13 residues. The V gene's germline CDR1 is SGHAT and CDR2 FQDESV (reference sequence). V was shortened by 0 bases and J by 12 bases, with 12 bases between the two germline ends. This clonotype was counted at least ten times. Source: PBMCs, either bulk or a sorted T-cell subset (CD4+, CD8+, memory, or dextramer-sorted; not recorded which), taken about 49 days after the first yellow fever vaccination. The chain joins TRBV11-1 to TRBJ2-1, with D perhaps given as TRBD1 or TRBD2 (6 bases each). The receptor was derived from a man aged 18 to 29 who received the YFV17D yellow fever vaccine. In DNA, the CDR3 is TGTGCCAGCAGCTTAGCCGGAGGGGGAGGGCAGTTCTTC. It codes for CASSLAGGGGQFF.